The 32 T cell receptor beta chains listed next were all sequenced from one sample in a study of post-analysis software for immune sequencing data. The TCR beta cDNA libraries contained unique molecular identifiers. TCRdb itself ran the PCR reads through MiXCR, one entry per CDR3 protein. In the table there are about 800,000 distinct CDR3 sequences, 25% to 30% of which are singletons. Findings of the study overall: In patients, TRBV5-6, TRBV5-1 and TRBV20-1 belonged to four or five TRBV segments found more frequently than in controls.

No antigens are known for them. The specimen sequenced was blood. These receptors came from a girl aged 5-17 years with multiple sclerosis.

About this clonotype itself: A much bigger clone sits one base away, suggesting this may be a read error. V is TRBV20-1 and J is TRBJ2-7; D possibly corresponds to TRBD1 (6 bases). V lost 5 bases and J 3 bases, leaving 11 bases between the germline ends. There are 12 residues in the CDR3. Per the germline V gene, CDR1 is DFQATT and CDR2 is SNEGSKA (reference sequence). The CDR3 sequence is CSAGVGGYEQYF. The CDR3 DNA sequence: TGCAGTGCTGGAGTAGGGGGCTACGAGCAGTACTTC.

V usage is TRBV20-1 and J usage is TRBJ1-2, with unresolved D. The germline V gene has CDR1 DFQATT and CDR2 SNEGSKA (reference sequence). This CDR3 has 15 amino acids. Between the trimmed V and J ends, which lost 0 bases and 6 bases, there was a span of 17 bases. CDR3 sequence: CSAREDLLREDGYTF. CDR3 DNA: TGCAGTGCTAGAGAGGATTTGTTGCGGGAGGATGGCTACACCTTC.

This chain uses TRBV5-6 with TRBJ2-3; D is possibly TRBD2 (6 bases). Germline CDR1 is SGHDT and CDR2 is YYEEEE. There are 16 residues in the CDR3. The V gene lost 0 bases and the J gene lost 2 bases, with 13 bases spanning the gap. CDR3 in amino acids: CASSLEVAVHTDTQYF. CDR3 coding DNA: TGTGCCAGCAGCTTGGAGGTAGCGGTACACACAGATACGCAGTATTTT.

This clonotype turned up a few times. CDR3 sequence (DNA): TGTGCCAGCAGCCAAGCGCGGCCTGGGGTAAATTCACCCCTCCACTTT. The encoded protein is CASSQARPGVNSPLHF. V is TRBV4-2 and J is TRBJ1-6; D is ambiguous. Germline CDR1 LGHNA, CDR2 YNFKEQ. The V end lost 1 base, the J end lost 7 bases, and 14 bases lay between the germline ends. The length of the CDR3 is 16 residues.

The chain is built from TRBV7-9 and TRBJ1-4; no clear D. CDR1 and CDR2 (germline): SEHNR, FQNEAQ (reference sequence). Trimming stripped 8 bases from V and 13 bases from J, with 17 bases between. CDR3 size: 12 residues. CDR3 bases: TGTGCCAGCCGTCCCGGGTGGTACGTACTGTTTTTT. It specifies CASRPGWYVLFF.

This clonotype was observed a handful of times. V is TRBV20-1 and J is TRBJ2-1, with TRBD2 matching over 11 bases. V shed 3 bases and J 2 bases; nucleotides not matched to a gene: 3. Per the germline V gene, CDR1 is DFQATT and CDR2 is SNEGSKA (reference sequence). This CDR3 contains 15 residues. The CDR3 spells CSARDSGRAYNEQFF. As DNA, the CDR3 is TGCAGTGCTAGGGATAGCGGGAGGGCCTACAATGAGCAGTTCTTC.

The rearrangement uses TRBV27 and TRBJ2-4; D is possibly TRBD1 or TRBD2 (5 bases each). V lost 7 bases to trimming and J lost 9 bases, with 13 bases between them. The length of the CDR3 is 12 residues. Germline loops: CDR1 MNHEY, CDR2 SMNVEV (reference sequence). The CDR3 coding sequence is TGTGCCAGCATGGAAGATGGGGGCATTCAGTACTTC. Amino acids: CASMEDGGIQYF.

This clonotype occurred many times. The chain joins TRBV29-1 to TRBJ2-1; D call uncertain. CDR1 is SQVTM and CDR2 is ANQGSEA in the germline V gene. The ends were cut back, 0 bases at V and 3 bases at J, with 12 bases in the middle. The CDR3 covers 15 residues. CDR3 in DNA: TGCAGCGTTGAAGATATCCAATCAAACTACAATGAGCAGTTCTTC. It translates to CSVEDIQSNYNEQFF.

The chain carries TRBV7-2 and TRBJ2-1; TRBD1 agrees at 9 bases. The CDR3 totals 15 residues. Germline CDR1 is SGHTA and CDR2 is FQGNSA. With V trimmed by 5 bases and J by 11 bases, 13 bases remained unmatched. CDR3 DNA: TGTGCCAGCAGCCGTCAAGCCGGGACAGGGCCTAAGCAGTTCTTC. It encodes CASSRQAGTGPKQFF.

J is TRBJ2-3 and V is TRBV6-6, with D tentatively TRBD2 (5 bases). The CDR3 runs 15 residues. V lost 5 bases and J 3 bases, leaving 15 bases between the germline ends. Germline V gene lookup returns CDR1 MNHNY and CDR2 SVGAGI (reference sequence). CDR3 in amino acids: CASSRPAEQTDTQYF. For the CDR3, the DNA is TGTGCCAGCAGTAGACCAGCGGAGCAAACAGATACGCAGTATTTT.

The chain links TRBV5-1 to TRBJ1-1; D might be TRBD1 (6 bases). V was pared by 3 bases and J by 5 bases, with 20 bases between. Looked up from germline, CDR1 is SGHRS and CDR2 is YFSETQ. This CDR3 is 16 amino acids long. In DNA form, the CDR3 reads TGCGCCAGCAGCTCATCCGGGGGGCGCCTCCGTACTGAAGCTTTCTTT. Protein product: CASSSSGGRLRTEAFF.

A word on this clonotype: At one boundary the junction diverges from the germline segment, which might be a read error. The gene calls are TRBV7-2 and TRBJ1-5, with D perhaps matching TRBD1 (5 bases). The V gene's germline CDR1 is SGHTA and CDR2 FQGNSA. The CDR3 is 15 amino acids. CDR3 bases: TGTGCCAGCAGTTTAGCAGGGTTTAGCAATCAGCCCCAGCATTTT. The encoded protein is CASSLAGFSNQPQHF. Based on the CDR3 plus reference TRBV7-2 and TRBJ1-5, the full variable domain is GAGVSQSPSNKVTEKGKDVELRCDPISGHTALYWYRQSLGQGLEFLIYFQGNSAPDKSGLPSDRFSAERTGGSVSTLTIQRTQQEDSAVYLCASSLAGFSNQPQHFGDGTRLSIL.

The chain uses TRBV28 and TRBJ2-3; TRBD2 is a possible D gene (6 bases). This CDR3 comprises 13 residues. V was cut by 8 bases and J by 0 bases, with 9 bases left in between. The germline CDR1 and CDR2 sequences are MDHEN and SYDVKM. This CDR3 reads CASDSGSTDTQYF. The CDR3 DNA follows: TGTGCCAGCGACAGCGGGAGCACAGATACGCAGTATTTT.

In its sample, this clonotype was seen a few times. The chain employs TRBV7-9 and TRBJ1-1, with 8 nucleotides matching TRBD1. Germline V gene sequence: CDR1 SEHNR, CDR2 FQNEAQ (reference sequence). J was trimmed by 4 bases and V by 3 bases; bases with no gene match: 7. The CDR3 loop spans 15 amino acids. Here the CDR3 reads CASSFSTRGPTEAFF. DNA for the CDR3: TGTGCCAGCAGCTTCTCGACCAGGGGGCCCACTGAAGCTTTCTTT.

This rearrangement joins TRBV20-1 to TRBJ1-5; D gene uncertain. The germline V gene encodes CDR1 DFQATT and CDR2 SNEGSKA (reference sequence). This CDR3 comprises 14 residues. Trimming took 2 bases from V and 2 from J, leaving 10 bases between them. The DNA of the CDR3 is TGCAGTGCTAGACAGCCCGGTGGCAATCAGCCCCAGCATTTT. This translates into CSARQPGGNQPQHF.

About this clonotype itself: One end of the junction fails to match germline, which may point to a read error. The CDR3 spells CASSESQGASNQPRHF. CDR3 nucleotides: TGTGCCAGCAGTGAATCCCAGGGGGCAAGCAATCAGCCCCGGCATTTT. The chain combines TRBV25-1 with TRBJ1-5, with 8 bases fitting TRBD1. CDR1 is MGHDK, CDR2 SYGVNS, per germline. This CDR3 has 16 residues.

The V call is TRBV7-9, the J call TRBJ2-3, with 7 bases fitting TRBD1. CDR1 and CDR2 from the germline V gene are SEHNR and FQNEAQ (reference sequence). The V and J ends lost 1 base and 2 bases, in that order; junction bases with no gene match: 6. The CDR3 has 16 amino acids. DNA for the CDR3: TGTGCCAGCAGCTTAGAAGGGGGCATTTTCACAGATACGCAGTATTTT. Translating it yields CASSLEGGIFTDTQYF.

Ten or more counts support this clonotype. The chain uses TRBV18 and TRBJ2-5; tentatively, D is TRBD1 (6 bases). Trimming removed 3 bases at V and 5 bases at J, with 13 bases between. This CDR3 is built from 14 residues. Germline values: CDR1 KGHSH, CDR2 LQKENI. The CDR3 here is CASSPLGQGETQYF. CDR3 in DNA: TGTGCCAGCTCACCGCTCGGGCAGGGGGAGACCCAGTACTTC.

This clonotype was observed a handful of times. This chain links TRBV5-1 with TRBJ2-1, with 16 positions matching TRBD2. Losses at the gene ends were 7 bases for V and 4 bases for J; bases not matched to a gene: 5. CDR1 is SGHRS and CDR2 is YFSETQ in the germline V gene. The CDR3 covers 16 residues. CDR3 sequence: CASQPGLAGGYNEQFF. CDR3 nucleotide sequence: TGCGCCAGCCAACCGGGACTAGCGGGAGGGTACAATGAGCAGTTCTTC. The complete variable domain, with remaining parts taken from reference TRBV5-1 and TRBJ2-1, reads KAGVTQTPRYLIKTRGQQVTLSCSPISGHRSVSWYQQTPGQGLQFLFEYFSETQRNKGNFPGRFSGRQFSNSRSEMNVSTLELGDSALYLCASQPGLAGGYNEQFFGPGTRLTVL.

The V and J genes are TRBV29-1 and TRBJ1-2, with D uncertain. Germline-derived CDR1 and CDR2 are SQVTM and ANQGSEA. Trimming pared 2 bases from V and 8 bases from J, leaving 9 bases between. This CDR3 comprises 11 residues. The CDR3 loop reads CSVESPLGYTF. CDR3 coding DNA: TGCAGCGTTGAATCACCACTGGGCTACACCTTC.

This chain uses TRBV9 with TRBJ2-5; 7 positions match TRBD2. Germline assignment: CDR1 SGDLS and CDR2 YYNGEE. V lost 3 bases, J lost 3 bases, and 14 bases stayed unmatched. The CDR3 contains 17 residues. CDR3 sequence reads: CASSDGAGGGWEETQYF. The DNA of the CDR3 is TGTGCCAGCAGCGATGGTGCGGGCGGGGGTTGGGAAGAGACCCAGTACTTC.

About this clonotype itself: A read error may produce the germline difference seen at one junction end. V and J are TRBV6-5 and TRBJ2-1; TRBD1 matches 8 bases. CDR3 length equals 18 residues. Germline values: CDR1 MNHEY, CDR2 SVGAGI. CDR3 sequence (DNA): TGTGCCAGCAGTTTAGGACAGGGCGCCCAAACCTCCTACAATGAGCAGGTCTTC. Residues: CASSLGQGAQTSYNEQVF.

The chain combines TRBV21-1 with TRBJ2-1; the DNA was not used to check the table's D call, TRBD1. TRBV21-1 is a pseudogene segment. The CDR3 consists of 19 residues. Here the CDR3 DNA reads TGTGCCAGCAGCCGTCGGACAGGCCACCAGGATCCCCGCTACAATGAGCAGTTCTTC. Translated, it gives CASSRRTGHQDPRYNEQFF.

The rearrangement links TRBV20-1 to TRBJ2-2; tentative D call: TRBD2 (5 bases). The CDR3 consists of 15 residues. Trimming took off 3 bases at V and 4 bases at J, with 15 bases between the two ends. Germline lookup yields CDR1 DFQATT and CDR2 SNEGSKA (reference sequence). CDR3 nucleotide sequence: TGCAGTGCTAGGCGGGCTAGCTGGGCCACCGGGGAGCTGTTTTTT. This gives the protein CSARRASWATGELFF.

The chain recombines TRBV4-1 with TRBJ1-1, with TRBD1 identical over 10 bases. Looked up from germline, CDR1 is MGHRA and CDR2 is YSYEKL. The CDR3 contains 13 residues. Germline trimming cut 0 bases from V and 10 bases from J; bases unmatched to any gene: 2. CDR3 in amino acids: CASSQERTGGAFF. The CDR3 region has the DNA TGCGCCAGCAGCCAAGAACGGACAGGGGGAGCTTTCTTT.

The V gene is TRBV3-1, the J gene TRBJ1-4, with 11 bases matching TRBD1. CDR1 is LGHDT, CDR2 YNNKEL, per germline (reference sequence). The V gene end was trimmed by 5 bases and the J gene end by 7 bases; junction bases not matched to a gene: 3. The CDR3 has 14 residues. The CDR3 region is CASSWGQGGEKLFF. The CDR3 nucleotides are TGTGCCAGCAGCTGGGGACAGGGGGGTGAAAAACTGTTTTTT.

Here the CDR3 DNA reads TGCAGCGTTGATCTGGCGGGAGTGGGAAGGACCCAGTACTTC. Translated, it gives CSVDLAGVGRTQYF. The rearrangement joins TRBV29-1 to TRBJ2-7; 7 positions agree with TRBD2. The last part of the DNA fits TRBJ2-5 better; the J call may be wrong. The CDR3 has 14 residues. Germline V gene sequence: CDR1 SQVTM, CDR2 ANQGSEA.

Note on this clonotype: This may come from a read error, since a much larger clone is one base off. CDR3 in amino acids: CSVGRTGATQYF. CDR3 coding DNA: TGCAGCGTTGGGCGGACAGGGGCTACGCAGTATTTT. The chain combines TRBV29-1 with TRBJ2-3; 9 nucleotides agree with TRBD1. The V gene's germline CDR1 is SQVTM and CDR2 ANQGSEA. This CDR3 has 12 residues. V was clipped by 4 bases and J by 8 bases; unmatched bases: 4.

The chain recombines TRBV6-1 with TRBJ1-5, with D possibly TRBD1 on 5 matching bases. Germline values: CDR1 MNHNS, CDR2 SASEGT. The CDR3 length is 16 residues. V dropped 4 bases and J dropped 5 bases, with 18 bases sitting between them. CDR3 residues: CASSALPDRPHQPQHF. The CDR3 DNA reads as TGTGCCAGCAGTGCCCTGCCCGACAGACCGCATCAGCCCCAGCATTTT.

This clonotype has a single count. The chain combines TRBV25-1 with TRBJ2-7, with a weak D call TRBD2 (5 bases). V gave up 6 bases and J gave up 0 bases, with 15 bases separating them. This CDR3 comprises 15 residues. The germline CDR1 and CDR2 sequences are MGHDK and SYGVNS. The CDR3 sequence is CASSDGEEDSYEQYF. CDR3 coding DNA: TGTGCCAGCAGCGACGGCGAGGAGGACTCCTACGAGCAGTACTTC.

This clonotype has more than one count but fewer than ten. The chain is built from TRBV7-9 and TRBJ1-4, with D maybe TRBD1 (6 bases). The germline CDR1 and CDR2 sequences are SEHNR and FQNEAQ (reference sequence). CDR3 length equals 13 residues. Trimming removed 7 bases at V and 8 bases at J, with 14 bases between. CDR3 amino acids: CASIDPGEEKLFF. CDR3 in DNA: TGTGCCAGCATTGACCCAGGGGAGGAAAAACTGTTTTTT.

A remark on this clonotype: One end of the junction does not line up with germline, which may come from a read error. The rearrangement links TRBV7-2 to TRBJ1-1; unclear D gene. The CDR3 is 14 residues long. Germline values: CDR1 SGHTA, CDR2 FQGNSA. CDR3 amino acids: CAGSLFVGGTEAFF. The CDR3 bases are TGTGCCGGCAGCTTATTTGTGGGAGGCACTGAAGCTTTCTTT. Based on the CDR3 plus reference TRBV7-2 and TRBJ1-1, the full variable domain is GAGVSQSPSNKVTEKGKDVELRCDPISGHTALYWYRQSLGQGLEFLIYFQGNSAPDKSGLPSDRFSAERTGGSVSTLTIQRTQQEDSAVYLCAGSLFVGGTEAFFGQGTRLTVV.